One and the same sample provided the 25 T cell receptor beta chains below, sequenced in a study of glioma-infiltrating T cells after dendritic cell vaccination. The data were produced by immunoSEQ multiplex PCR, yet TCRdb's version contains in-frame clones alone and is incomplete. The profile covers just over 95,000 clones, with 79% appearing a single time and 5.5% to 7% taken by the ten largest. The input for sequencing was blood, taken before dendritic cell vaccination. The receptors were gathered from a human donor with glioblastoma.

The chain uses TRBV2 and TRBJ1-1; no reliable D call. CDR1 is SNHLY, CDR2 FYNNEI, per germline. Trimming cost V 11 bases and J 0 bases, with 16 bases left between them. This CDR3 comprises 14 residues. CDR3 DNA sequence: TGTGCCGGCGGTGGCGGGTTGTTGAACACTGAAGCTTTCTTT. This translates into CAGGGGLLNTEAFF.

This chain's CDR3 is CASRGTGVGEQYF. The CDR3 DNA reads TGTGCCAGCAGAGGGACAGGGGTCGGCGAGCAGTACTTC. The chain uses TRBV7-9 and TRBJ2-7; 10 bases are shared with TRBD1. V shed 6 bases, J shed 6 bases, and the junction held 5 bases outside the gene matches. Germline loops: CDR1 SEHNR, CDR2 FQNEAQ (reference sequence). The CDR3 totals 13 residues.

The CDR3 nucleotides read TGTGCCAGCAGCACGCGCGCGGGGACCAAAAACATTCAGTACTTC. It specifies CASSTRAGTKNIQYF. The chain has TRBV11-2 and TRBJ2-4; D possibly corresponds to TRBD2 (6 bases). Germline V lookup: CDR1 SGHAT, CDR2 FQNNGV. V shed 5 bases and J shed 2 bases, with 13 bases lying between them. CDR3 length: 15 residues.

In this sample, this clone turned up a few times. This sequence joins TRBV9 and TRBJ1-4; D perhaps matches TRBD1 (5 bases). Germline V CDR1 and CDR2: SGDLS, YYNGEE. The CDR3 has 14 residues. The V end lost 4 bases, the J end lost 10 bases, and 17 bases lay between the germline ends. The CDR3 nucleotides are TGTGCCAGCAGCCACGGCGGGGCCCAAGCAAAACTGTTTTTT. It specifies CASSHGGAQAKLFF.

This clone came up a few times. This chain links TRBV5-6 with TRBJ2-7; D is possibly TRBD1 (6 bases). This CDR3 comprises 13 residues. Germline V lookup: CDR1 SGHDT, CDR2 YYEEEE. Trimming took off 2 bases at V and 4 bases at J, with 10 bases between the two ends. CDR3 in amino acids: CASSFFRGYEQYF. In DNA form, the CDR3 reads TGTGCCAGCAGCTTTTTCAGGGGATACGAGCAGTACTTC.

V gene TRBV5-1 combines with J gene TRBJ2-7, with 7 bases fitting TRBD1. The CDR3 extends over 18 amino acids. V lost 4 bases, J lost 4 bases, and 20 bases stayed unmatched. Germline V gene data show CDR1 as SGHRS and CDR2 as YFSETQ. The DNA for the CDR3 is TGCGCCAGCAGCCGGTGGACAGGCTCCCAGGGTGGATGGTACGAGCAGTACTTC. It codes for CASSRWTGSQGGWYEQYF.

V and J are TRBV9 and TRBJ1-2, with 8 bases lining up with TRBD1. CDR3 length equals 15 residues. CDR1 and CDR2 (germline): SGDLS, YYNGEE. After removal of 3 bases from V and 4 bases from J, the junction contained 8 bases not matched to a gene. The CDR3 region has the DNA TGTGCCAGCAGCGCCACCAGGGGGCAGAGCTATGGCTACACCTTC. This translates into CASSATRGQSYGYTF.

In the case of this clone: The same CDR3 is also encoded by other DNA sequences in this sample. This chain connects TRBV27 to TRBJ2-3; D is unresolved. This CDR3 is 12 amino acids long. V lost 4 bases to trimming and J lost 3 bases, with 5 bases between them. CDR1 and CDR2 (germline): MNHEY, SMNVEV (reference sequence). DNA for the CDR3: TGTGCCAGCAGTTCAGTAACAGATACGCAGTATTTT. Amino acids: CASSSVTDTQYF.

This chain joins TRBV5-6 and TRBJ2-5, with D possibly being TRBD2 (5 bases). Trimming removed 2 bases at V and 5 bases at J, with 10 bases between. This CDR3 is built from 13 residues. From germline, CDR1 is SGHDT and CDR2 YYEEEE. CDR3 sequence: CASSFGVDETQYF. Here the CDR3 DNA reads TGTGCCAGCAGCTTCGGGGTTGATGAGACCCAGTACTTC.

V usage is TRBV19 and J usage is TRBJ1-6; TRBD1 matches at 7 bases. Trimming removed 9 bases from V and 10 bases from J; junction bases left unmatched: 9. The CDR3 sequence is 13 residues long. Germline CDR1 reads LNHDA; CDR2 reads SQIVND (reference sequence). Here the CDR3 reads CASRQGPESPLHF. The CDR3 bases are TGTGCCAGCCGACAGGGTCCAGAGTCACCCCTCCACTTT.

As DNA, the CDR3 is TGTGCCAGCAGCGAACAGGGGTTCAAGCAGTACTTC. Residues: CASSEQGFKQYF. The chain recombines TRBV6-5 with TRBJ2-7; the match to TRBD1 covers 7 bases. The CDR3 has 12 residues. The V segment lost 6 bases and the J segment 8 bases; nucleotides outside the gene matches: 7. Germline V gene lookup returns CDR1 MNHEY and CDR2 SVGAGI.

The rearrangement joins TRBV10-3 to TRBJ1-2, with 7 bases fitting TRBD1. The CDR3 is 15 amino acids. Germline CDR1 reads ENHRY; CDR2 reads SYGVKD. V gave up 7 bases and J gave up 0 bases; unmatched junction bases: 8. The CDR3 loop is CAITDRASSNYGYTF. CDR3 nucleotides: TGTGCCATCACCGACAGGGCCTCTTCTAACTATGGCTACACCTTC.

The chain combines TRBV6-6 with TRBJ1-1; TRBD1 matches 7 bases. The germline V gene has CDR1 MNHNY and CDR2 SVGAGI (reference sequence). The J segment lost 0 bases and the V segment lost 6 bases, leaving 4 bases of the junction unmatched. The CDR3 has 14 amino acids. The CDR3 DNA reads TGTGCCAGCAGAAAGGACAGGATGAACACTGAAGCTTTCTTT. It is translated as CASRKDRMNTEAFF.

In its sample, this clone was seen a few times. As DNA, the CDR3 is TGCGCCAGCAGCCCGGACATTGTCTCCGGCTACACCTTC. It codes for CASSPDIVSGYTF. V is TRBV5-1 and J is TRBJ1-2; maybe TRBD1 (5 bases). The V gene lost 4 bases and the J gene lost 8 bases, with 15 bases spanning the gap. This CDR3 contains 13 residues. Germline values: CDR1 SGHRS, CDR2 YFSETQ.

This clone has a handful of counts. The chain combines TRBV6-5 with TRBJ1-1; unclear D gene. From germline, CDR1 is MNHEY and CDR2 SVGAGI. This CDR3 region has 10 residues. V was trimmed by 7 bases and J by 11 bases, leaving 11 bases between them. CDR3 protein: CASIGREAFF. The CDR3 DNA is TGTGCCAGCATTGGACGGGAGGCTTTCTTT.

The rearrangement links TRBV5-1 to TRBJ1-4; 9 bases align to TRBD1. The CDR3 consists of 15 residues. With 4 bases clipped from V and 2 bases from J, the junction kept 3 bases outside the gene matches. The germline gives CDR1 SGHRS, CDR2 YFSETQ. For the CDR3, the DNA is TGCGCCAGCAGCAGAACAGGGGGCACTAATGAAAAACTGTTTTTT. Translating gives CASSRTGGTNEKLFF.

The chain recombines TRBV5-1 with TRBJ1-1; tentatively, D is TRBD1 (5 bases). This CDR3 is built from 17 residues. Trimming took off 0 bases at V and 1 base at J, with 16 bases between the two ends. Germline V gene sequence: CDR1 SGHRS, CDR2 YFSETQ. This CDR3 reads CASSLGGRPFSNTEAFF. CDR3 nucleotides: TGCGCCAGCAGCTTGGGGGGCAGGCCCTTCTCGAACACTGAAGCTTTCTTT.

This chain joins TRBV5-1 and TRBJ1-1; 11 bases line up with TRBD1. With 2 bases clipped from V and 2 bases from J, the junction kept 8 bases outside the gene matches. This CDR3 has 17 amino acids. Germline lookup yields CDR1 SGHRS and CDR2 YFSETQ. The CDR3 here is CASSFMDRGRYNTEAFF. Written as DNA, the CDR3 is TGCGCCAGCAGCTTTATGGACAGGGGGCGATATAACACTGAAGCTTTCTTT.

The rearrangement uses TRBV19 and TRBJ1-2; TRBD1 is a possible D gene (6 bases). Deletions cut 6 bases from V and 0 bases from J, with 14 bases between. The CDR3 totals 15 residues. CDR1 is LNHDA, CDR2 SQIVND, per germline (reference sequence). The DNA of the CDR3 is TGTGCCAGTAGGGCAGGGGAGTATCCTAACTATGGCTACACCTTC. This gives the protein CASRAGEYPNYGYTF.

In its sample, this clone was seen a few times. The J gene is TRBJ2-5, the V gene TRBV18; tentatively, D is TRBD2 (6 bases). The CDR3 spans 15 residues. Trimming took off 3 bases at V and 2 bases at J, with 13 bases between the two ends. The V gene's germline CDR1 is KGHSH and CDR2 LQKENI. This CDR3 reads CASSPVSGQQETQYF. CDR3 DNA sequence: TGTGCCAGCTCACCTGTTAGCGGACAACAAGAGACCCAGTACTTC.

This rearrangement joins TRBV29-1 to TRBJ2-7; 9 bases are shared with TRBD2. J gave up 5 bases and V 2 bases, and 1 base lay outside the gene matches. CDR1 and CDR2 from the germline V gene are SQVTM and ANQGSEA. There are 12 residues in the CDR3. The CDR3 DNA is TGCAGCGTTGAATTAGCGGGAGACGAGCAGTACTTC. This codes for CSVELAGDEQYF.

The gene calls are TRBV19 and TRBJ2-2; the match to TRBD2 covers 12 bases. Germline lookup yields CDR1 LNHDA and CDR2 SQIVND (reference sequence). V was clipped by 3 bases and J by 0 bases; unmatched bases: 11. This CDR3 contains 20 residues. The CDR3 nucleotides are TGTGCCAGTAGTATTACTAGACTAGCGGGGGAGATAACGAACACCGGGGAGCTGTTTTTT. Translating gives CASSITRLAGEITNTGELFF.

V gene TRBV7-9 combines with J gene TRBJ2-1; 12 bases line up with TRBD2. CDR3 size: 15 residues. Trimming removed 5 bases from V and 6 bases from J; junction bases left unmatched: 5. Germline values: CDR1 SEHNR, CDR2 FQNEAQ (reference sequence). Here the CDR3 reads CASSRLAGVVNEQFF. DNA of the CDR3: TGTGCCAGCAGCCGACTAGCGGGAGTTGTCAATGAGCAGTTCTTC.

The J gene is TRBJ1-2, the V gene TRBV28, with 8 nucleotides matching TRBD1. Germline CDR1 and CDR2: MDHEN and SYDVKM. J was trimmed by 10 bases and V by 5 bases; bases with no gene match: 6. The CDR3 is 12 amino acids. The CDR3 DNA reads TGTGCCAGCAGTACAGGGGGGGTGGACTACACCTTC. This sequence encodes CASSTGGVDYTF.

The J gene is TRBJ2-1, the V gene TRBV19; weak D call: TRBD1 (5 bases). Germline CDR1 reads LNHDA; CDR2 reads SQIVND (reference sequence). The length of the CDR3 is 14 residues. The germline V and J ends were trimmed by 9 bases and 0 bases, with 12 bases remaining between them. The DNA of the CDR3 is TGTGCCAGCTCCTGGGGCCGCTCCTACAATGAGCAGTTCTTC. Protein product: CASSWGRSYNEQFF. The whole variable domain, filled in from reference TRBV19 and TRBJ2-1, reads DGGITQSPKYLFRKEGQNVTLSCEQNLNHDAMYWYRQDPGQGLRLIYYSQIVNDFQKGDIAEGYSVSREKKESFPLTVTSAQKNPTAFYLCASSWGRSYNEQFFGPGTRLTVL.